The 18 T cell receptor beta chains below were found in one sample sequenced in a study of T cells after yellow fever vaccination. TCRdb reprocessed the 5' RACE reads with MiXCR, giving one entry per CDR3 protein. The sample gives about 58,000 distinct CDR3 sequences, more than 5.5% of which show up once; around 44% is in the top ten. The source material was CD8+ T cells sorted from PBMCs, sampled on the day of the first yellow fever vaccination. The receptors come from a man in his late teens or twenties who received the YFV17D yellow fever vaccine.

This clonotype has ten or more counts. The chain combines TRBV20-1 with TRBJ2-5; D perhaps matches TRBD2 (5 bases). Trimming cost V 2 bases and J 2 bases, with 15 bases left between them. Germline V gene data show CDR1 as DFQATT and CDR2 as SNEGSKA (reference sequence). The CDR3 has 15 amino acids. The CDR3 here is CSARQAERSQETQYF. CDR3 nucleotides: TGCAGTGCTAGACAGGCCGAGCGGTCGCAAGAGACCCAGTACTTC.

This clonotype has more than one count but fewer than ten. V usage is TRBV6-5 and J usage is TRBJ1-4; D is unclear. The CDR3 sequence is 16 residues long. The germline CDR1 and CDR2 sequences are MNHEY and SVGAGI. The V gene lost 4 bases and the J gene lost 0 bases, with 12 bases spanning the gap. The CDR3 sequence: CASSSTFFATNEKLFF. The CDR3 coding sequence is TGTGCCAGCAGTTCCACATTCTTTGCAACTAATGAAAAACTGTTTTTT.

This clonotype has at least ten counts. The chain carries TRBV7-3 and TRBJ1-1, with D perhaps TRBD1 (5 bases). The V and J ends lost 2 bases and 1 base respectively, with 11 bases between them. This CDR3 comprises 15 residues. CDR1 SGHTA and CDR2 FQGTGA come from the germline V gene. CDR3 amino acids: CASSLSAGGNTEAFF. The CDR3 nucleotides are TGTGCCAGCAGCTTATCGGCGGGGGGGAACACTGAAGCTTTCTTT. Complete variable domain (other parts from reference TRBV7-3 and TRBJ1-1): GAGVSQTPSNKVTEKGKYVELRCDPISGHTALYWYRQSLGQGPEFLIYFQGTGAADDSGLPNDRFFAVRPEGSVSTLKIQRTERGDSAVYLCASSLSAGGNTEAFFGQGTRLTVV.

The rearrangement uses TRBV27 and TRBJ1-2, with unresolved D. The CDR3 contains 15 residues. The germline CDR1 and CDR2 sequences are MNHEY and SMNVEV (reference sequence). CDR3 sequence: CTFSLISLANYGYTF. The CDR3 bases are TGTACCTTCAGTTTAATCTCCCTAGCTAACTATGGCTACACCTTC.

Ten or more counts support this clonotype. The chain links TRBV5-1 to TRBJ1-1, with unresolved D. Trimming stripped 2 bases from V and 4 bases from J, with 9 bases between. The CDR3 contains 13 residues. CDR1 and CDR2 from the germline V gene are SGHRS and YFSETQ. CDR3 nucleotide sequence: TGCGCCAGCAGCTTTACCAGAACCACTGAAGCTTTCTTT. It yields the protein CASSFTRTTEAFF.

This clonotype was seen repeatedly, ten times or more. The rearrangement joins TRBV20-1 to TRBJ2-5; the match to TRBD2 covers 10 bases. The CDR3 is made up of 15 amino acids. In germline, CDR1 is DFQATT, CDR2 SNEGSKA (reference sequence). Unmatched junction bases numbered 7, after V lost 3 bases and J lost 3 bases. The CDR3 DNA sequence: TGCAGTGCTAGGTTCAGCGGGGGGGCGGAAGAGACCCAGTACTTC. Its translation: CSARFSGGAEETQYF.

On this clonotype: A much larger clonotype is one base distant, so this may be a read error. V and J are TRBV4-1 and TRBJ2-1; TRBD1 matches 7 bases. The length of the CDR3 is 14 residues. Germline V lookup: CDR1 MGHRA, CDR2 YSYEKL. CDR3 DNA sequence: TGCGCCAGCACTTTCCCGGGACAGATCAATGAGAAGTTCTTC. This encodes CASTFPGQINEKFF.

This clonotype was seen more than once but under ten times. V is TRBV24-1 and J is TRBJ2-1; TRBD1 or TRBD2 may be the D gene (5 bases each). There are 16 residues in the CDR3. Trimming cost V 4 bases and J 5 bases, with 17 bases left between them. Germline CDR1 is KGHDR and CDR2 is SFDVKD. Here the CDR3 reads CATSDSDSGPHNEQFF. DNA for the CDR3: TGTGCCACCAGTGACAGCGACAGCGGCCCCCACAATGAGCAGTTCTTC.

This clonotype was counted at least ten times. The genes are TRBV7-8 and TRBJ2-3, with a possible D match to TRBD2 (5 bases). The germline V gene has CDR1 SGHVS and CDR2 FQNEAQ. Trimming shortened V by 7 bases and J by 5 bases, and 19 bases separated the two germline ends. CDR3 length: 15 residues. The CDR3 loop is CASTPSSRAKDTQYF. CDR3 bases: TGTGCCAGCACCCCGTCGTCGAGGGCCAAAGATACGCAGTATTTT.

This clonotype was seen repeatedly, ten times or more. The chain combines TRBV11-2 with TRBJ2-3; TRBD2 matches 10 bases. The germline V gene encodes CDR1 SGHAT and CDR2 FQNNGV. The CDR3 extends over 19 amino acids. With V trimmed by 2 bases and J by 2 bases, 13 bases remained unmatched. Here the CDR3 reads CASSLPSSGGPKDTDTQYF. Written as DNA, the CDR3 is TGTGCCAGCAGCTTACCCTCTAGCGGGGGCCCAAAGGACACAGATACGCAGTATTTT.

Remarks on this clonotype: Because the CDR3 is missing its conserved closing phenylalanine or tryptophan, this is likely a read error. No DNA is shown, since the ends of the CDR3 on it are uncertain; the CDR3 is the one TCRdb lists. The rearrangement uses TRBV21-1 and TRBJ2-1; TRBD1 is the table's D call, not checked against the DNA. TRBV21-1 is tagged as a pseudogene. Termini included, the CDR3 measures 10 amino acids. This CDR3 reads CASSKDEGGL.

This clonotype was counted at least ten times. The V call is TRBV4-2, the J call TRBJ2-1; D uncertain. This CDR3 spans 12 amino acids. Germline V gives CDR1 LGHNA, CDR2 YNFKEQ. V shed 4 bases and J shed 8 bases, with 9 bases lying between them. CDR3 sequence reads: CASSPPSYEQFF. CDR3 DNA sequence: TGTGCCAGCAGCCCTCCTTCTTATGAGCAGTTCTTC.

The chain uses TRBV5-1 and TRBJ2-3; 7 bases agree with TRBD1. Germline V lookup: CDR1 SGHRS, CDR2 YFSETQ. The CDR3 is 15 residues long. Trimming removed 3 bases from V and 4 bases from J; junction bases left unmatched: 8. This CDR3 is CASSSYRGISDTQYF. DNA for the CDR3: TGCGCCAGCAGCTCATACAGGGGAATTTCAGATACGCAGTATTTT.

Ten or more counts support this clonotype. The chain uses TRBV6-2 or TRBV6-3 and TRBJ1-2; D might be TRBD1 (6 bases). The CDR3 has 14 amino acids. V was shortened by 0 bases and J by 3 bases, with 8 bases between the two germline ends. Germline CDR1 MNHEY, CDR2 SVGEGT. This chain's CDR3 is CASSYSTGYYGYTF. The CDR3, as DNA: TGTGCCAGCAGTTACTCGACAGGATACTATGGCTACACCTTC.

The chain combines TRBV15 with TRBJ1-5; D gene uncertain. Germline CDR1 reads LNHNV; CDR2 reads YYDKDF (reference sequence). This CDR3 has 15 amino acids. Trimming took 0 bases from V and 4 from J, leaving 10 bases between them. DNA of the CDR3: TGTGCCACCAGCAGAGACGGGGAGACTAATCAGCCCCAGCATTTT. Translation gives CATSRDGETNQPQHF.

This clonotype was observed at least ten times. The CDR3, as DNA: TGTGCCATCAGTGATCACGGACTAGCGGGGGCCGGGGGAGATACGCAGTATTTT. Protein product: CAISDHGLAGAGGDTQYF. V is TRBV10-3 and J is TRBJ2-3, with 13 positions matching TRBD2. There are 18 residues in the CDR3. Germline V gives CDR1 ENHRY, CDR2 SYGVKD. V lost 3 bases, J lost 5 bases, and 11 bases stayed unmatched.

V gene TRBV9 combines with J gene TRBJ2-1; 7 bases are shared with TRBD1. The CDR3 is 17 residues long. J was trimmed by 5 bases and V by 2 bases; bases with no gene match: 13. CDR1 and CDR2 from the germline V gene are SGDLS and YYNGEE. As DNA, the CDR3 is TGTGCCAGCAGCGTCTGGGCCGGGACAGTAACTGACAATGAGCAGTTCTTC. It yields the protein CASSVWAGTVTDNEQFF.

The table lists this clonotype with many counts. The V gene is TRBV7-8, the J gene TRBJ2-1; possibly TRBD1 for D (6 bases). Germline V gene data show CDR1 as SGHVS and CDR2 as FQNEAQ. The V end was cut by 5 bases, the J end by 4 bases, with 18 bases between. The CDR3 totals 16 residues. The CDR3 spells CASSHRTVTLYNEQFF. CDR3 DNA: TGTGCCAGCAGCCACAGGACAGTGACCTTATACAATGAGCAGTTCTTC.